The clone carrying this T cell receptor beta chain was recorded many times. Its antigen remains unknown. Arm-PCR of CDR3 regions and iRepertoire HTBI primers were the basis on which TCR beta libraries were built. TCRdb reanalysed the multiplex PCR reads using MiXCR and keeps one entry per CDR3 protein. Of roughly 400,000 distinct CDR3 sequences detected, over 14% appear once; the ten largest clones hold about 8.2%. CDR3 length: 15 amino acids. Trimming took 0 bases from V and 0 from J; bases not matched to a gene: 0. Germline loops: CDR1 DFQATT, CDR2 SNEGSKA (reference sequence). These data belong to a study of regulatory T cells in long-lasting Graves disease. General observations from the study: Those with persistent Graves' had less TCR diversity than newly diagnosed patients.

This sample's time point: newly diagnosed GD, antithyroid drugs for less than 3 months. PBMC-derived RNA was used for the TCR library. This sample was also put to use in a study of T cells in Graves' hyperthyroidism and ophthalmopathy. That work states: A lack of ophthalmopathy progression within 18 months defined stable Graves' hyperthyroidism. A set of HTBI primers served as the primers for a first-round RT-PCR of the TCR CDR3.

The receptor was isolated from a woman aged 40-49 years with Graves disease. J is TRBJ2-5 and V is TRBV20-1; 11 bases match TRBD1. The sample was peripheral blood mononuclear cells (PBMCs), taken at new diagnosis, from a patient treated with antithyroid drugs. The CDR3 loop is CSAREDRGHQETQYF. The DNA for the CDR3 is TGCAGTGCTAGAGAGGACAGGGGGCACCAAGAGACCCAGTACTTC.